This T cell receptor (beta chain) was identified during a study of CD8 T cells in Susac syndrome. TCR beta sequencing was performed on blood CD8+ and CD4+ T cells. The multiple sclerosis control group consisted of treatment-naive patients whose relapsing-remitting disease, which was either stable or active, fulfilled revised McDonald criteria. TEMRA cells were FACS-enriched, while CD8+ and CD4+ T cells were negatively isolated. The CDR3 sequence is 15 residues long. V lost 7 bases, J lost 0 bases, and 11 bases lay in between. CDR1 is SGDLS and CDR2 is YYNGEE in the germline V gene. Reverse transcription of roughly 0.5 to 1 ug RNA was carried out with random hexamers. By means of immunoSEQ multiplex PCR, TCR beta CDR3 spanning 54 Vbeta and 13 Jbeta underwent amplification. MiXCR, applied by TCRdb to the immunoSEQ multiplex PCR reads, yields one record per CDR3 protein. The sample lists about 150,000 distinct CDR3 sequences; 95% were seen once.

This TCR was recovered from a human donor with multiple sclerosis. Sequenced sample: CD8+ T cells from PBMCs. The genes are TRBV9 and TRBJ2-6, with D unresolved. The CDR3 spells CASCMGSSGANVLTF. The CDR3 bases are TGTGCCAGCTGCATGGGCTCCTCTGGGGCCAACGTCCTGACTTTC.